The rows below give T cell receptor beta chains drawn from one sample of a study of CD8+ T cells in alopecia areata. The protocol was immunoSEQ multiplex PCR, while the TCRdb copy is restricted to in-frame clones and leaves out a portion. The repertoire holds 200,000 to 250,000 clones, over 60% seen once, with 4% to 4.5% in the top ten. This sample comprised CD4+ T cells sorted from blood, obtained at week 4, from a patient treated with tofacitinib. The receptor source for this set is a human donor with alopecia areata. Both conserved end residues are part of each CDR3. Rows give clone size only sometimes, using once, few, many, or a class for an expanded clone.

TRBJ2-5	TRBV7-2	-	CASSQITTSRETQYF
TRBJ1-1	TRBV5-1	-	CASSLAPSMNTEAFF
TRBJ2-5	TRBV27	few	CASSSLAGGKTQYF
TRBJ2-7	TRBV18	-	CASSPTGQGIYEQYF
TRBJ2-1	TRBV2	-	CASSEAQGDNEQFF
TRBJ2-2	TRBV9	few	CASSPTLANTGELFF
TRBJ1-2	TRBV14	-	CASSRHTGTKIYGYTF
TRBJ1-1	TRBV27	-	CASSQGGWNTEAFF
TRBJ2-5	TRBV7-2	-	CASSLPLGTQYF
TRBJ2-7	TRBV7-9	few	CASSSGIEQYF
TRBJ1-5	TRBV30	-	CAWSSAQGNQPQHF
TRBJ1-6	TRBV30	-	CAWSLGVNSPLHF
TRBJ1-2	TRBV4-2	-	CASSQDRARQGYGYTF
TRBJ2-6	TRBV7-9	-	CASSLKGGTRLSGANVLTF
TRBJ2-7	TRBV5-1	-	CASSLRAGDEQYF
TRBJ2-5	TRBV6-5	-	CASRGSGGGTQYF
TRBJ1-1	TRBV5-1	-	CASSGNPTNTEAFF
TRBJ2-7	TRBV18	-	CASSPQAGQGGEQYF
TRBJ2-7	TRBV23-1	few	CASGINYEQYF
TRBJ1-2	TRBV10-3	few	CASSGQFGYTF
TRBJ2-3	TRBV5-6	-	CASSITDTQYF
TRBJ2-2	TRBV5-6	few	CASSLWGLASTGELFF
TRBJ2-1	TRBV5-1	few	CASSPGLLHNEQFF
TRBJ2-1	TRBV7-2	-	CASSLLGSYNEQFF
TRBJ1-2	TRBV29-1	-	CSAWGESGYTF
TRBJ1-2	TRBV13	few	CASSSRVGVYGYTF
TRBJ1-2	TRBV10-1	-	CASSESIGGTGYTF
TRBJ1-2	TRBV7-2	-	CASSRLGASGYTF
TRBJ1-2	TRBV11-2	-	CASSLISGGYTF
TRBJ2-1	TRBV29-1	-	CSTRAPGQRLNEQFF
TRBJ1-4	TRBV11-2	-	CASKSRGEKLFF
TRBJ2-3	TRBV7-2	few	CASSRDRGWDTQYF
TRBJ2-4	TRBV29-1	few	CSVADRIAKNIQYF
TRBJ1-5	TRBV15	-	CATSREVDQPQHF
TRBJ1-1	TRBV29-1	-	CSGGTVNTEAFF
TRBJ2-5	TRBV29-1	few	CSVALFQETQYF
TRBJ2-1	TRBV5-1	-	CASSLGNEQFF